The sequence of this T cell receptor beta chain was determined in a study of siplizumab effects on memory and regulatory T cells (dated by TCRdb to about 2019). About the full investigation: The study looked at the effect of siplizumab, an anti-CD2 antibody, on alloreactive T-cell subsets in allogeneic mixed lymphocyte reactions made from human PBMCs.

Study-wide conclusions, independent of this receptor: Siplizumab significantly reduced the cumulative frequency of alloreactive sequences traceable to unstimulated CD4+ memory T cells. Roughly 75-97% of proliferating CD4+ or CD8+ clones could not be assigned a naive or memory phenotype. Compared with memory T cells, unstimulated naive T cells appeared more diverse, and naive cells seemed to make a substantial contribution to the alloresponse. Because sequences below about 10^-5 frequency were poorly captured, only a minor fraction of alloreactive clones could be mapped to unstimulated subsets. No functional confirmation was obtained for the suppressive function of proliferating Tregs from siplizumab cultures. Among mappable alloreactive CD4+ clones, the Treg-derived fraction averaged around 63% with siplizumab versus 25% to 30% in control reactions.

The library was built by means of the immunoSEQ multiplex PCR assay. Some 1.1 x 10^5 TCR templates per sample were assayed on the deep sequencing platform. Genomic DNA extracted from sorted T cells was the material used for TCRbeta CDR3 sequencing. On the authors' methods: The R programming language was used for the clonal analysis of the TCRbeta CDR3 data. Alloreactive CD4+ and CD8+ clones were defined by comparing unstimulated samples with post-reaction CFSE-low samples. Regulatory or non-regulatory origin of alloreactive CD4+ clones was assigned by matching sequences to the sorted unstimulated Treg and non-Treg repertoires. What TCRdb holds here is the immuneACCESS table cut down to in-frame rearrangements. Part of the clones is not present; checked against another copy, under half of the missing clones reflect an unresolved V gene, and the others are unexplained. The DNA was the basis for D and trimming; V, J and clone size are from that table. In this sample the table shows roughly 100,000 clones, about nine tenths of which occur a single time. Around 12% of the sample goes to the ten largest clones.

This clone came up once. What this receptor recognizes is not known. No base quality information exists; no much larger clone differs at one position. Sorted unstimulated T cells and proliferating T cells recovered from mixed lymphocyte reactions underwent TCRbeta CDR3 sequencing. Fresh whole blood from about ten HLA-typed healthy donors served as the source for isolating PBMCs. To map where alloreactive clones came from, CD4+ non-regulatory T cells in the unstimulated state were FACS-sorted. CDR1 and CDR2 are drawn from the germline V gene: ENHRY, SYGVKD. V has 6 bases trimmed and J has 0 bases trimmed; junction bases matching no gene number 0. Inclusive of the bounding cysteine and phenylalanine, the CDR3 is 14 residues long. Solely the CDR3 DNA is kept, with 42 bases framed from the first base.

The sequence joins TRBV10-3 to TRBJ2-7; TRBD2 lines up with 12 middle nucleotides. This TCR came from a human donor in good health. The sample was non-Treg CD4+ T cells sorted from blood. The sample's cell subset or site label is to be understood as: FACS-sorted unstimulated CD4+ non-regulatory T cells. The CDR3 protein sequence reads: CAIRGLAGSYEQYF. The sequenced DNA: TGTGCCATCAGGGGACTAGCGGGCTCCTACGAGCAGTACTTC.